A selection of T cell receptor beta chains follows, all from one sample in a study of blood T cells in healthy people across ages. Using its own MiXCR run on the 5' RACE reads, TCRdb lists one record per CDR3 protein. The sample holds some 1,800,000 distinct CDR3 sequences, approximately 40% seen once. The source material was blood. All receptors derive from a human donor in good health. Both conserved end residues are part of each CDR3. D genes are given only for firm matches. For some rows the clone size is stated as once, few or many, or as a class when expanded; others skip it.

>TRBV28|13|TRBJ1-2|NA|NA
TGTGCCAGCAGCCTCGCGGTTGAGGATGGCTACACCTTC
CASSLAVEDGYTF
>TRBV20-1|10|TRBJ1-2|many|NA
TGCAGTGCTAAGGACGACGGCTACACCTTC
CSAKDDGYTF
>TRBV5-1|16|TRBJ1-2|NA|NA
TGCGCCAGCAGCTTGGTAGGGCCAGCCCACGCGGATGGCTACACCTTC
CASSLVGPAHADGYTF
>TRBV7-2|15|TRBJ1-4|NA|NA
TGTGCCAGCAGTTCCCAAATGGGGCCGGGGGAAAAACTGTTTTTT
CASSSQMGPGEKLFF
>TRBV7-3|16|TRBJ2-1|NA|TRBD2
TGTGCCAGCAGCTCCCGCCGCGGGGGGGCGTACAATGAGCAGTTCTTC
CASSSRRGGAYNEQFF
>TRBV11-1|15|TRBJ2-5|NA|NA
TGTGCCAGCAGCTTAGCCGTAAGTCACCAAGAGACCCAGTACTTC
CASSLAVSHQETQYF
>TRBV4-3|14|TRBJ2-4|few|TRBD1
TGCGCCAGCAGCCAAGTCAACCGGGACAGGGTAAAGTACTTC
CASSQVNRDRVKYF
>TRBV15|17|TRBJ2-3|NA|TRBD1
TGTGCCACCAGCAGGTTGGAGGGGACAGGGAGCACAGATACGCAGTATTTT
CATSRLEGTGSTDTQYF
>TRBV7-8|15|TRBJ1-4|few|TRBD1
TGTGCCAGCAGCGGACAGGGGGCCGGTAATGAAAAACTGTTTTTT
CASSGQGAGNEKLFF
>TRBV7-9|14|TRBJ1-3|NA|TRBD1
TGTGCCAGCAGCCGGGACAGGGGGTTAAACACCATATATTTT
CASSRDRGLNTIYF
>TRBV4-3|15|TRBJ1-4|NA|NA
TGCGCCAGCAGCCAAGACCTGGGTCGAAGCGAAAAACTGTTTTTT
CASSQDLGRSEKLFF
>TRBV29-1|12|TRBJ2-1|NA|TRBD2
TGCAGCGTTGAAGCAGCGGGGGAGACCCAGTTCTTC
CSVEAAGETQFF
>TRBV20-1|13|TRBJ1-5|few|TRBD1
TGCAGTGCTTCCGGACAGGGGGATCAGCCCCAGCATTTT
CSASGQGDQPQHF
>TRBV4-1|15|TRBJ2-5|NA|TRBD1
TGCGCCAGCAGCCTCCGGCCGGGACAGCAAGAGACCCAGTACTTC
CASSLRPGQQETQYF
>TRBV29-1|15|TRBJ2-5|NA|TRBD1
TGCAGCGCGATACGCGGACAGGCTATACAGGAGACCCAGTACTTC
CSAIRGQAIQETQYF
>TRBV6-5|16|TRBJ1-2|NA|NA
TGTGCCAGCAGCTCTCGGGCGTTGGAGGTCGTCTATGGCCACACCTTC
CASSSRALEVVYGHTF
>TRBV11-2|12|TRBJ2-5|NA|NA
TGTGCCAGCAGCACCTCGTGGGAGACCCAGTACTTC
CASSTSWETQYF
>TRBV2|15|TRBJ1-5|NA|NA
TGTGCCAGCTCCAACCTGAGGGGGAACAATCAGCCCCAGCATTTT
CASSNLRGNNQPQHF
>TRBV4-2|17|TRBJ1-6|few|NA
TGTGCCAGCAGCCGCGGACAGCAGATCTCCTATAATTCACCCCTCCACTTT
CASSRGQQISYNSPLHF
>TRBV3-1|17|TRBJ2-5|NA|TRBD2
TGTGCCAGCAGCCGAAAGAGATCGCTAGCGGGCCAAGAGACCCAGTACTTC
CASSRKRSLAGQETQYF
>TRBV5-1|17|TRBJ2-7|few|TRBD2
TGCGCCAGCAGCGCAACGGTTTGGTCTAGCGGGGGCTACGAGCAGTACTTC
CASSATVWSSGGYEQYF
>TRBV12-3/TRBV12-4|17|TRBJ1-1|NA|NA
TGTGCCACCCAGAGGATCCCACAGCAAACAATGAACACTGAAGCTTTCTTT
CATQRIPQQTMNTEAFF
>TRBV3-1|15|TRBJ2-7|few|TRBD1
TGTGCCAGCAGCCAGTGGGACAGGGGATCCTACGAGCAGTACTTC
CASSQWDRGSYEQYF
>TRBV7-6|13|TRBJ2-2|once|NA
TGTGCCTCCCAGGGCTACGACACCGGGGAGCTGTTTTTT
CASQGYDTGELFF
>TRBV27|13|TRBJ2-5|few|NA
TGTGCCAGCAGTTTTTACGGGCAAGAGACCCAGTACTTC
CASSFYGQETQYF
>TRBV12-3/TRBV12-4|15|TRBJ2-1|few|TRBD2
TGTGCCAGCAGTTTAGGGCGGGGGGATTGGAATGAGCAGTTCTTC
CASSLGRGDWNEQFF
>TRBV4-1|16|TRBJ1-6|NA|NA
TGCGCCAGCAGCCAAGACCCAATATCGGAGTATTCGCCCCTCCACTTT
CASSQDPISEYSPLHF
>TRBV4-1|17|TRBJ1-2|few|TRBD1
TGCGCCAGCAGCCAAGAGTGGACAGGGGGCGCGGGCTATGGCTACACCTTC
CASSQEWTGGAGYGYTF
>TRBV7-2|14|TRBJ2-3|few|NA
TGTGCCAGCAGCTTTATTACGGCGGGAGATACGCAGTATTTT
CASSFITAGDTQYF
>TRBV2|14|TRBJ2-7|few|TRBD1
TGTGCCAGCAGAGCAGAGGGGGCAGGGTACGAGCAGTACTTC
CASRAEGAGYEQYF
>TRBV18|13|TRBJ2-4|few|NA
TGTGCCAGCTCACCTACCCAGCAAGAGACCCAGTACTTT
CASSPTQQETQYF
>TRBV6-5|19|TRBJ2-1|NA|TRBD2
TGTGCCAGCAGTTACGGGCTAGCGGGGGCCCTATATTCCTACAATGAGCAGTTCTTC
CASSYGLAGALYSYNEQFF